These T cell receptor beta chains were read from a single sample in a study of T cell changes during pregnancy in multiple sclerosis. Produced via immunoSEQ multiplex PCR; TCRdb's table is partial and in-frame only. The table lists about 80,000 clones, approximately 90% of them singletons. Source: peripheral blood, taken before pregnancy. Receptors originate from a female donor with multiple sclerosis, enrolled in a pregnancy study. CDR3s include the opening cysteine and the closing phenylalanine or tryptophan. A D gene is named only where the DNA matches it firmly. Only part of the rows carry a size: once, few, many, or a class if the clone is expanded.

>TRBV28|12|NA|NA
CASFVGVDGYTF
>TRBV9|14|TRBD1|NA
CASSVTGEGTEAFF
>TRBV13|12|TRBD2|NA
CASSPGLAEQFF
>TRBV28|16|TRBD2|NA
CASSLGVSGSTDTQYF
>TRBV29-1|13|TRBD1|NA
CSVNRGPGNTIYF
>TRBV28|14|NA|NA
CASSFGGGGDTQYF
>TRBV30|16|TRBD1|few
CAWRLGQGEIRTEAFF
>TRBV7-2|15|NA|NA
CASSLGPGRIYEQYF
>TRBV29-1|14|NA|NA
CSVRGASSYNEQFF
>TRBV7-2|16|TRBD2|NA
CASSHPRLAGTDTQYF
>TRBV11-2|16|TRBD2|NA
CASSFPPSGSTDTQYF
>TRBV7-2|17|TRBD2|NA
CASSLGTSGSSYNEQFF
>TRBV28|17|TRBD1|NA
CASSVRSGGRGNQPQHF